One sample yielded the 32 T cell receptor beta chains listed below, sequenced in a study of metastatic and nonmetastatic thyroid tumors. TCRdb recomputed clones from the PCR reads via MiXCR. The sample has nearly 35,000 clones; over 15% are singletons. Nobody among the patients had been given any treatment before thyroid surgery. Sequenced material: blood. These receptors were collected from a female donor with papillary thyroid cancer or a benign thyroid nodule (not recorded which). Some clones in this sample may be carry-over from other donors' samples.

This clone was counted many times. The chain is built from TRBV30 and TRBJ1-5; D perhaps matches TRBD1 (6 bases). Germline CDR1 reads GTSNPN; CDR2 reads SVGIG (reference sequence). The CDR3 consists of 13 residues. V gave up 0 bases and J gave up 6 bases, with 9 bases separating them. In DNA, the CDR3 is TGTGCCTGGAGTGTACAAGGGGGTCAGCCCCAGCATTTT. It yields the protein CAWSVQGGQPQHF.

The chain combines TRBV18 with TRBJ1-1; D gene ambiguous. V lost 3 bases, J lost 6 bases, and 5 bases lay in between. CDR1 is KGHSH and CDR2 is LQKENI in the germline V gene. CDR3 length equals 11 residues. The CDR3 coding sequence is TGTGCCAGCTCACCTGGGCCTGAAGCTTTCTTT. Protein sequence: CASSPGPEAFF. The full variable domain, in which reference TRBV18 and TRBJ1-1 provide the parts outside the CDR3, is NAGVMQNPRHLVRRRGQEARLRCSPMKGHSHVYWYRQLPEEGLKFMVYLQKENIIDESGMPKERFSAEFPKEGPSILRIQQVVRGDSAAYFCASSPGPEAFFGQGTRLTVV.

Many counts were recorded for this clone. CDR3 sequence: CASSSQGYEQFF. The DNA for the CDR3 is TGCGCCAGCAGTTCACAGGGCTATGAGCAGTTCTTC. This rearrangement joins TRBV10-1 to TRBJ2-1, with a tentative D call TRBD1 (6 bases). This CDR3 region has 12 residues. Germline V CDR1 and CDR2: WNHNN, SYGVQD (reference sequence). Trimming stripped 5 bases from V and 8 bases from J, with 10 bases between.

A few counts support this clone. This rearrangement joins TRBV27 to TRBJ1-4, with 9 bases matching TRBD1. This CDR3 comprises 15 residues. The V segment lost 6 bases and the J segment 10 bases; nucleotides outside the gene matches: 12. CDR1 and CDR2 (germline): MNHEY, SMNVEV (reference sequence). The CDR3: CASRSGTGTAGKLFF. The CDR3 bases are TGTGCCAGCAGGTCCGGGACAGGGACTGCTGGAAAACTGTTTTTT.

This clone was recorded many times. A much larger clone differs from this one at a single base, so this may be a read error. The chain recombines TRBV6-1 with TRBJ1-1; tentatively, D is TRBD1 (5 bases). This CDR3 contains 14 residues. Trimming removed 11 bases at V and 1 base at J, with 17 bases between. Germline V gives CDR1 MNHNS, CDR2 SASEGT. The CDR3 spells CACTHLGTNTEAFF. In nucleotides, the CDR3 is TGTGCCTGCACCCACCTAGGGACGAACACTGAAGCTTTCTTT.

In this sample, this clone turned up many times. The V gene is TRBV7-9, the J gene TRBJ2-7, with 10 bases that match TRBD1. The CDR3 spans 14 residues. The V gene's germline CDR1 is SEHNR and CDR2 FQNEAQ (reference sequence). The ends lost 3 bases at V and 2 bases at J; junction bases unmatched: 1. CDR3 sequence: CASSFGTGAYEQYF. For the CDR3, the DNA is TGTGCCAGCAGCTTCGGGACAGGGGCCTACGAGCAGTACTTC.

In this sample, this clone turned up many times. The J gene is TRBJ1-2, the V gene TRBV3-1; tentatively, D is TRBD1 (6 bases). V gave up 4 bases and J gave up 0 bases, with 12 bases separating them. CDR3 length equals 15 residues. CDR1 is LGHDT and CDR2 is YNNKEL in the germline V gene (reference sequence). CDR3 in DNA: TGTGCCAGCAGCCGTCTGACAGGAACTAACTATGGCTACACCTTC. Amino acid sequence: CASSRLTGTNYGYTF.

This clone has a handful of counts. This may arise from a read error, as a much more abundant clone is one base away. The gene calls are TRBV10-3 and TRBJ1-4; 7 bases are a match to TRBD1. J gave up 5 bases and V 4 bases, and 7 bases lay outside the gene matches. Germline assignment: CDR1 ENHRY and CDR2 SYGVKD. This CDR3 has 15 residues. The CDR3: CAISGAVTGNEKLFF. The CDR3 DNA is TGTGCCATCAGTGGGGCCGTGACAGGGAATGAAAAACTGTTTTTT.

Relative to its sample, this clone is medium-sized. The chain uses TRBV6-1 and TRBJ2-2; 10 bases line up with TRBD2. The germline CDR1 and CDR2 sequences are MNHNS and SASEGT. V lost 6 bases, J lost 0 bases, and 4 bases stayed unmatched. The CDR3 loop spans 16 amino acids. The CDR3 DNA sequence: TGTGCCAGCAGGGGAAGCGGGAGGGCGAACACCGGGGAGCTGTTTTTT. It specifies CASRGSGRANTGELFF.

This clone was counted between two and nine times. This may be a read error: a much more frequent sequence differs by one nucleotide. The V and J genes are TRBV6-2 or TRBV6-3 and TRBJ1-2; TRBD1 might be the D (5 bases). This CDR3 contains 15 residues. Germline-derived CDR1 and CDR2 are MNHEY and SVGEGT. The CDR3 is CASIYGRGYSYGYTF. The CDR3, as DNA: TGTGCCAGCATTTACGGCCGGGGGTATAGCTATGGCTACACCTTC.

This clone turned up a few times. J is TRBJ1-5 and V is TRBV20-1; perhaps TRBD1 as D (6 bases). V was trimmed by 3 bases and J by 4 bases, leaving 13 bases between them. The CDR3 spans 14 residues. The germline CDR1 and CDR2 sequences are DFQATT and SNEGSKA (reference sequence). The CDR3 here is CSASEGQYNQPQHF. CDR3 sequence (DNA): TGCAGTGCTAGCGAGGGACAATATAATCAGCCCCAGCATTTT.

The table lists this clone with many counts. The DNA for the CDR3 is TGTGCCAGCAGTGGGACAGGGGAAGGGCCCCAGCATTTT. The encoded protein is CASSGTGEGPQHF. The V call is TRBV6-1, the J call TRBJ1-5; 9 bases agree with TRBD1. Trimming removed 4 bases from V and 9 bases from J; junction bases left unmatched: 4. Germline V CDR1 and CDR2: MNHNS, SASEGT. This CDR3 has 13 residues.

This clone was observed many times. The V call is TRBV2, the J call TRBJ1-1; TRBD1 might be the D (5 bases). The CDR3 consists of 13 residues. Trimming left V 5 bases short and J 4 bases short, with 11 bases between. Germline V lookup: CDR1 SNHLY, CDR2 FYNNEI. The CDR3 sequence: CASSSSGGTEAFF. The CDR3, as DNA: TGTGCCAGCAGTAGTAGTGGGGGCACTGAAGCTTTCTTT.

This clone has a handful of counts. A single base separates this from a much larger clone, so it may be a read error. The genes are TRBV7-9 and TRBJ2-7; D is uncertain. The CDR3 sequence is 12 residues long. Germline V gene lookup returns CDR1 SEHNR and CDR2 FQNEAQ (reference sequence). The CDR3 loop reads CASSLVQYEQHF. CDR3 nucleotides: TGTGCCAGCAGCTTAGTACAATACGAGCAGCACTTC.

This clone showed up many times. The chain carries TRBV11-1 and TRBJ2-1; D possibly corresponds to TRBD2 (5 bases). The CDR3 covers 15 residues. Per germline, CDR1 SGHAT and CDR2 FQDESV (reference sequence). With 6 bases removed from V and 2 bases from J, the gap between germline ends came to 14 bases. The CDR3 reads CASSPQLTTYNEQFF. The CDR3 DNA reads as TGTGCCAGCAGTCCTCAGCTGACTACCTACAATGAGCAGTTCTTC.

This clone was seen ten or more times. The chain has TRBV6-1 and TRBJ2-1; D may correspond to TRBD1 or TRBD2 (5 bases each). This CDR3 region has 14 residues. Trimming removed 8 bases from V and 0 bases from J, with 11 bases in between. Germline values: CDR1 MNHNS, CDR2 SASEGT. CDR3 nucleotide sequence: TGTGCCAGCTTCCGGGACCCCTCCTACAATGAGCAGTTCTTC. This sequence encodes CASFRDPSYNEQFF.

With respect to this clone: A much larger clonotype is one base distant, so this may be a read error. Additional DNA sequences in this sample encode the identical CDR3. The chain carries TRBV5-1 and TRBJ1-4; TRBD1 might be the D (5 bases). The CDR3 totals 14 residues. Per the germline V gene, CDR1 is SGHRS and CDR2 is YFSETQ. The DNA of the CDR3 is TGTGCCAGCAGCTTGGCAGGGCGAGGTGAAAAACTGTTTTTT. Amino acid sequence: CASSLAGRGEKLFF.

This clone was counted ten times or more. CDR3 in amino acids: CASSPGRSSYNEQFF. The CDR3 DNA sequence: TGTGCCAGCAGTCCGGGACGTAGCTCCTACAATGAGCAGTTCTTC. The chain is built from TRBV27 and TRBJ2-1, with D perhaps matching TRBD1 or TRBD2 (5 bases each). V lost 5 bases and J 0 bases, leaving 11 bases between the germline ends. Germline assignment: CDR1 MNHEY and CDR2 SMNVEV (reference sequence). This CDR3 is built from 15 residues.

The CDR3 nucleotides read TGTGCCAGCAGCTTATCCTTTAAGGGACAGTCCTATGGCTACACCTTC. This gives the protein CASSLSFKGQSYGYTF. V gene TRBV11-1 combines with J gene TRBJ1-2; 7 nucleotides match TRBD1. The CDR3 loop spans 16 amino acids. V dropped 2 bases and J dropped 4; count of bases not matched to a gene: 10. Germline CDR1 reads SGHAT; CDR2 reads FQDESV (reference sequence).

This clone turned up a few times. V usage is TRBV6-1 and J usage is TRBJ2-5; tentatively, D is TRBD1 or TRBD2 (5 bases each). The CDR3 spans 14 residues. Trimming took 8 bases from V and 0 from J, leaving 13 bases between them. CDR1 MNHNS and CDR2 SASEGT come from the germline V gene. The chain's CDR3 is CASPRQGHQETQYF. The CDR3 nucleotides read TGTGCCAGCCCACGCCAGGGACACCAAGAGACCCAGTACTTC.

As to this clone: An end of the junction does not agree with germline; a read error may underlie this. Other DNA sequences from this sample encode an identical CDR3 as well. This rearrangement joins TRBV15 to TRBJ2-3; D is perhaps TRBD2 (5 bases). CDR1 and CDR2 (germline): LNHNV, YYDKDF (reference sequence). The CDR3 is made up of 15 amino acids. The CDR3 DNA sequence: TGTGCCACCAGCAGAGGACGGGGTGGAGCAGATACTCAGTATTTT. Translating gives CATSRGRGGADTQYF.

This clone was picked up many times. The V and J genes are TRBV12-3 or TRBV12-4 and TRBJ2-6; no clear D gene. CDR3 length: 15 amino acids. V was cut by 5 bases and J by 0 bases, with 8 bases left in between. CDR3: CASSMQSSGANVLTF. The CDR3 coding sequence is TGTGCCAGCAGTATGCAAAGCTCTGGGGCCAACGTCCTGACTTTC.

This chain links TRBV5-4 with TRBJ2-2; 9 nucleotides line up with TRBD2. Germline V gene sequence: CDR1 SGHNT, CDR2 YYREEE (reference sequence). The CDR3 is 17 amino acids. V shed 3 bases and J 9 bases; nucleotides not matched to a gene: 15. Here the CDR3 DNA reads TGTGCCAGCAGCTATTCAGGACTAGCGTTGGGGAGTCGGGAGCTGTTTTTT. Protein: CASSYSGLALGSRELFF.

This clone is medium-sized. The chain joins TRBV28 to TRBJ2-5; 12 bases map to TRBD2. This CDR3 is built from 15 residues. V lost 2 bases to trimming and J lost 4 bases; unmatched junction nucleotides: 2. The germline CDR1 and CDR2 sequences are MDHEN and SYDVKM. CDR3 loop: CASSLGGLAGETQYF. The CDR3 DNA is TGTGCCAGCAGTTTAGGGGGACTAGCGGGAGAGACCCAGTACTTC.

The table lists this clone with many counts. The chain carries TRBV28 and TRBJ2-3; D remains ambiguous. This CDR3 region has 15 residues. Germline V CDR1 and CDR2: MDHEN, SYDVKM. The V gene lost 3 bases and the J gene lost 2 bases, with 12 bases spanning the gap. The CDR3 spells CASSFWGRDTDTQYF. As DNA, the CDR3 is TGTGCCAGCAGTTTTTGGGGTAGGGACACAGATACGCAGTATTTT.

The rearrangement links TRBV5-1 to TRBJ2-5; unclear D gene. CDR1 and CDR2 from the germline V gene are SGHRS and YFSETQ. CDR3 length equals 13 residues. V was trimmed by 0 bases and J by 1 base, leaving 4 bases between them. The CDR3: CASSLASQETQYF. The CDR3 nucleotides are TGCGCCAGCAGCTTGGCTAGCCAAGAGACCCAGTACTTC.

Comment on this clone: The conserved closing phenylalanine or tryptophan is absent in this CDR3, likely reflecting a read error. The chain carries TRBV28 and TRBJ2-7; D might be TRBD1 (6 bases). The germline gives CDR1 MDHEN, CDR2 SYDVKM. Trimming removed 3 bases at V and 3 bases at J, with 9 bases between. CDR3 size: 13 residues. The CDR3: CASSFTGHYEQYL. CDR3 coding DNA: TGTGCCAGCAGTTTCACAGGGCACTACGAGCAGTACCTC.

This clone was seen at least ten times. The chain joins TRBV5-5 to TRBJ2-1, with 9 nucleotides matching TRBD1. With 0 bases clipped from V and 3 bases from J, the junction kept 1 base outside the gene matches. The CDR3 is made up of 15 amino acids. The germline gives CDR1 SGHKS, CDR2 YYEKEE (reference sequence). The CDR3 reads CASSLDRGLYNEQFF. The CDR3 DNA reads TGTGCCAGCAGCTTGGACAGGGGGCTCTACAATGAGCAGTTCTTC.

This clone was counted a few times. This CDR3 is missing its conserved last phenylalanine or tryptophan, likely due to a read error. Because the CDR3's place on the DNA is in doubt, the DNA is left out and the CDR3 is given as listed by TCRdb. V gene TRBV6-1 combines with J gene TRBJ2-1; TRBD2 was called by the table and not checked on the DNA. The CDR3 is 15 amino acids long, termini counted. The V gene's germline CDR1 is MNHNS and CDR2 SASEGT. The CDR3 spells CASSTVAGAFSEKFL.

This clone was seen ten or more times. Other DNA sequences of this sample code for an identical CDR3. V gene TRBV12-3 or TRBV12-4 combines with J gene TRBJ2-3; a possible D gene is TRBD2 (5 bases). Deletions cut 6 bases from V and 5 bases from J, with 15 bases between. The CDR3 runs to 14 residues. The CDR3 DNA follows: TGTGCCAGCAGGGACCCGGGGTATGGAGATACGCAGTATTTT. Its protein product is CASRDPGYGDTQYF.

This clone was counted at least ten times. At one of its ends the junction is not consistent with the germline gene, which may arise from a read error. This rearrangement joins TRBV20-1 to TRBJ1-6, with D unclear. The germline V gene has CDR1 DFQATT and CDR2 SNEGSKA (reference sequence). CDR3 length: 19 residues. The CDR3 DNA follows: TGCAGTGCTCGAGAAGCATTCTGGCAGGCAATAGGGCATAATTCACCCCTCCACTTT. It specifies CSAREAFWQAIGHNSPLHF.

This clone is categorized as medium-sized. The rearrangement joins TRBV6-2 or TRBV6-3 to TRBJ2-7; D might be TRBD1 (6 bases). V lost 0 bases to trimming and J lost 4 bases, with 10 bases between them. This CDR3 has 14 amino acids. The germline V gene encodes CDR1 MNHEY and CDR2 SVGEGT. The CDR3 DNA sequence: TGTGCCAGCAGTTACTCTGGGGACAAATACGAGCAGTACTTC. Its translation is CASSYSGDKYEQYF.